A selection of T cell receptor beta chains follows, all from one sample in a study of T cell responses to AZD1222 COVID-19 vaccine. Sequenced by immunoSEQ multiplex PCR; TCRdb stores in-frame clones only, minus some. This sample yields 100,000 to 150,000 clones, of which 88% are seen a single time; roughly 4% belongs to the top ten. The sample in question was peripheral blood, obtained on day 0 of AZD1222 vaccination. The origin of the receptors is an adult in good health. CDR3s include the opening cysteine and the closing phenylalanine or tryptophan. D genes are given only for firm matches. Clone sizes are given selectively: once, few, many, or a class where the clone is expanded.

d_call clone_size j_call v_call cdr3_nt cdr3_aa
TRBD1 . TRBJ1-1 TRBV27 TGTGCCAGCAGTCATCGGGACAGGGGGCTCGTTGAAGCTTTCTTT CASSHRDRGLVEAFF
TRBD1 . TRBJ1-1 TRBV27 TGTGCCAGCAGTCCCGGGACAGGGACTGAAGCTTTCTTT CASSPGTGTEAFF
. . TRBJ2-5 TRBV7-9 TGTGCCAGCAGCTTAGGGGGTCAGCCGAGGGAGACCCAGTACTTC CASSLGGQPRETQYF
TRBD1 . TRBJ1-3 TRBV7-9 TGTGCCAGCAGCTGGACAGGGACTGGAAACACCATATATTTT CASSWTGTGNTIYF
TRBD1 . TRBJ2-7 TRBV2 TGTGCCAGCAGTGAAACGGGACAGGGGTCCTACGAGCAGTACTTC CASSETGQGSYEQYF
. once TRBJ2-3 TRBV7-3 TGTGCCAGCACTCCGGGCCCCCGCACAGATACGCAGTATTTT CASTPGPRTDTQYF
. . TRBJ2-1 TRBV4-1 TGCGCCAGCAGCCGACACACGAGCTCCTACAATGAGCAGTTCTTC CASSRHTSSYNEQFF
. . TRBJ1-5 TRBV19 TGTGCCAGTAGTGGACAGTCTGCCCAGCCCCAGCATTTT CASSGQSAQPQHF
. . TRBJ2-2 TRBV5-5 TGTGCCAGCAGCTTGGACGGGCGGGGGCGCGGGAACACCGGGGAGCTGTTTTTT CASSLDGRGRGNTGELFF
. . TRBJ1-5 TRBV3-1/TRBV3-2 TGTGCCAGCAGCCAAAAGACAGCCAATCAGCCCCAGCATTTT CASSQKTANQPQHF
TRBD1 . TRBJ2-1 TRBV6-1 TGTGCCAGCAGTGAAACCGGGACAGGGACCTACAATGAGCAGTTCTTC CASSETGTGTYNEQFF
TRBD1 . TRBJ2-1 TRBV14 TGTGCCAGCAGCCCGATTTACGGGGACAGGGTGGTCGATGAGCAGTTCTTC CASSPIYGDRVVDEQFF
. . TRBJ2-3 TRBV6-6 TGTGCCAGCAGTTGGGCTAGCTTTCGCACAGATACGCAGTATTTT CASSWASFRTDTQYF
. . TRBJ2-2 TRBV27 TGTGCCAGCAGACCCGGACTAAGCGCCGGGGAGCTGTTTTTT CASRPGLSAGELFF
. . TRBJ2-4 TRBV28 TGTGCCAGCAGGACCCTAGCCAAAAACATTCAGTACTTC CASRTLAKNIQYF
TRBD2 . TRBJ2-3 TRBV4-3 TGCGCCAGCAGCCAAGGAGTGGCGGGGGGACGAACTGATACGCAGTATTTT CASSQGVAGGRTDTQYF